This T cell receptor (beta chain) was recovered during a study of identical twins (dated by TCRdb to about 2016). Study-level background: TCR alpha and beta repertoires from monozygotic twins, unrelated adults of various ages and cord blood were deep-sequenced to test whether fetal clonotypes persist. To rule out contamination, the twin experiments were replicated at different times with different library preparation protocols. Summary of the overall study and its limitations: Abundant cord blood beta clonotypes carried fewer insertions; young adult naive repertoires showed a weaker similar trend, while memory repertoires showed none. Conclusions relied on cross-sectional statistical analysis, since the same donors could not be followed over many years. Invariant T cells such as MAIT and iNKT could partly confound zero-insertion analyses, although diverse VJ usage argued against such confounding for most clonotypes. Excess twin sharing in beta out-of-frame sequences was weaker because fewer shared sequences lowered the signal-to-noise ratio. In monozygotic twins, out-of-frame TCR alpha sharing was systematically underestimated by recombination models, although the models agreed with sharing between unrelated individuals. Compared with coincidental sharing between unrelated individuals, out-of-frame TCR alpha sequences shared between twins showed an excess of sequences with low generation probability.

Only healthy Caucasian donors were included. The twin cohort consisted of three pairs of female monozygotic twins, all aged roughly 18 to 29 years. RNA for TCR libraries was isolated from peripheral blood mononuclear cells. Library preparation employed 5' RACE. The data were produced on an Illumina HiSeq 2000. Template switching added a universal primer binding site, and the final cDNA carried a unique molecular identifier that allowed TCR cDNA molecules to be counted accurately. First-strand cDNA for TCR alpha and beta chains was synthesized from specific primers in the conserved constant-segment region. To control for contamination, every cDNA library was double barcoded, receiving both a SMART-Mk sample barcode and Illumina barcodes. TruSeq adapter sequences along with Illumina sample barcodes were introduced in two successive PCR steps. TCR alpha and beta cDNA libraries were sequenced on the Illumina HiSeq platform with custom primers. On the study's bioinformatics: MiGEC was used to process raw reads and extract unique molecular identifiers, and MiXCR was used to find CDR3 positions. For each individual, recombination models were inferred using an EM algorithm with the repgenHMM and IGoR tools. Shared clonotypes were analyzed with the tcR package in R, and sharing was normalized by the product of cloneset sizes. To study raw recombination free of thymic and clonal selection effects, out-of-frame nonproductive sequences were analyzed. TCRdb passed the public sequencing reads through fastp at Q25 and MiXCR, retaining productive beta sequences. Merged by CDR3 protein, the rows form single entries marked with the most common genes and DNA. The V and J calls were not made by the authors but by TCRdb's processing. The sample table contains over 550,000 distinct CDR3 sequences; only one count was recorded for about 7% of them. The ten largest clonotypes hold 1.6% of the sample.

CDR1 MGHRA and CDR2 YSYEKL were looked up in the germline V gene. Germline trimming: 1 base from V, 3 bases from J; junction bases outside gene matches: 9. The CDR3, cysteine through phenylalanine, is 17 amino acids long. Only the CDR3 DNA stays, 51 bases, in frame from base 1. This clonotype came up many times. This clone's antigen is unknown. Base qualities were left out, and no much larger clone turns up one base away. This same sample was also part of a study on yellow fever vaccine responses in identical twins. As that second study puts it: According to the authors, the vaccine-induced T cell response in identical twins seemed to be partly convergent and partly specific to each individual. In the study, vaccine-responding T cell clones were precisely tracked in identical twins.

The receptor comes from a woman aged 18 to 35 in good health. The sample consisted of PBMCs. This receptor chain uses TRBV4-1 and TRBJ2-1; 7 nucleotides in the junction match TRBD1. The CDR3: CASSQVTGTVGYNEQFF. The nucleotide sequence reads TGCGCCAGCAGCCAAGTCACCGGGACAGTAGGCTACAATGAGCAGTTCTTC.